These 32 T cell receptor beta chains came from one sample sequenced in a study of blood T cell repertoires in COVID-19 (dated by TCRdb to between 2020 and 2021). The receptor library was made with the immunoSEQ multiplex PCR assay. TCRdb stores this immuneACCESS table with in-frame sequences only. Part of the clones is absent; in the studies checked, under half of the shortfall reflects unresolved V genes, and no reason is known for the rest. In all, the sample holds 150,000 to 200,000 clones, and about 80% of those were seen once. Together, the top ten hold about an eighth of the sample. Material: PBMCs or T cells enriched from blood (not recorded which). The receptors shown here come from a man aged 60 to 75 who had been exposed to COVID-19.

The J gene is TRBJ2-2, the V gene TRBV28; D perhaps matches TRBD1 (6 bases). CDR1 and CDR2 from the germline V gene are MDHEN and SYDVKM. V gave up 6 bases and J gave up 1 base, with 9 bases separating them. This CDR3 contains 14 residues. CDR3 in amino acids: CASRLGGNTGELFF. Here the CDR3 DNA reads TGTGCCAGCAGGCTAGGGGGGAACACCGGGGAGCTGTTTTTT.

In DNA, the CDR3 is TGTGCCAGCAGTCGGAGGAACACTGAAGCTTTCTTT. Encoded protein: CASSRRNTEAFF. This chain uses TRBV27 with TRBJ1-1; D call uncertain. V shed 5 bases and J shed 1 base, with 5 bases lying between them. The CDR3 has 12 amino acids. Germline V lookup: CDR1 MNHEY, CDR2 SMNVEV (reference sequence).

J is TRBJ2-7 and V is TRBV7-3; 7 bases map to TRBD2. From germline, CDR1 is SGHTA and CDR2 FQGTGA. V trimming: 4 bases; J trimming: 1 base; junction bases outside the gene matches: 4. This CDR3 is built from 14 residues. CDR3 bases: TGTGCCAGCAGCTACGCCGGGGGGTCCTACGAGCAGTACTTC. It is translated as CASSYAGGSYEQYF.

This clone has ten or more counts. The rearrangement joins TRBV19 to TRBJ2-1, with D perhaps TRBD1 (5 bases). V lost 3 bases and J 4 bases, leaving 19 bases between the germline ends. Germline V gene lookup returns CDR1 LNHDA and CDR2 SQIVND (reference sequence). The CDR3 runs 17 residues. The CDR3 is CASSIRESRDYYNEQFF. DNA of the CDR3: TGTGCCAGTAGTATCAGGGAATCTAGGGATTATTACAATGAGCAGTTCTTC.

This clone was counted only a few times. The rearrangement uses TRBV5-1 and TRBJ2-7; D might be TRBD1 (6 bases). The V end lost 5 bases, the J end lost 4 bases, and 13 bases lay between the germline ends. The germline CDR1 and CDR2 sequences are SGHRS and YFSETQ. The CDR3 has 13 amino acids. The CDR3 DNA reads as TGCGCCAGCAGATTCTCAGGGGAGTACGAGCAGTACTTC. Amino acid sequence: CASRFSGEYEQYF.

This clone was counted between two and nine times. V and J are TRBV5-1 and TRBJ1-1, with D possibly being TRBD1 (6 bases). V lost 0 bases to trimming and J lost 1 base, with 10 bases between them. The germline V gene has CDR1 SGHRS and CDR2 YFSETQ. The CDR3 runs to 15 residues. CDR3 nucleotides: TGCGCCAGCAGCTTGGAAACAGGGCCGAACACTGAAGCTTTCTTT. Translation: CASSLETGPNTEAFF. The full variable domain, rest sourced from reference TRBV5-1 and TRBJ1-1, is KAGVTQTPRYLIKTRGQQVTLSCSPISGHRSVSWYQQTPGQGLQFLFEYFSETQRNKGNFPGRFSGRQFSNSRSEMNVSTLELGDSALYLCASSLETGPNTEAFFGQGTRLTVV.

The chain links TRBV6-1 to TRBJ1-5; D not certain. Trimming took off 2 bases at V and 4 bases at J, with 9 bases between the two ends. From germline, CDR1 is MNHNS and CDR2 SASEGT. The CDR3 spans 14 residues. The CDR3 nucleotides read TGTGCCAGCAGTGAAATAGCAGAGAATCAGCCCCAGCATTTT. Translated: CASSEIAENQPQHF.

This clone was counted only a few times. The chain combines TRBV6-4 with TRBJ2-1, with D possibly being TRBD2 (6 bases). V gave up 2 bases and J gave up 7 bases, with 12 bases separating them. The CDR3 length is 14 residues. Germline CDR1 reads MRHNA; CDR2 reads SNTAGT. CDR3 loop: CASSDGGSLNEQFF. CDR3 sequence (DNA): TGTGCCAGCAGTGACGGGGGGAGTCTAAATGAGCAGTTCTTC.

The chain carries TRBV1 and TRBJ2-7; the table gives TRBD1 as D, unverified against the DNA. TRBV1 is designated a pseudogene. The CDR3 has 17 amino acids. The CDR3 sequence: CTSSQGETGVWIYEQYF. CDR3 DNA: TGCACCAGCAGCCAGGGGGAGACAGGGGTGTGGATATACGAGCAGTACTTC.

The chain joins TRBV7-9 to TRBJ2-3; tentatively, D is TRBD2 (6 bases). With 1 base removed from V and 9 bases from J, the gap between germline ends came to 14 bases. The CDR3 sequence is 14 residues long. Germline V gene sequence: CDR1 SEHNR, CDR2 FQNEAQ (reference sequence). Here the CDR3 reads CASSLGLGFKTQYF. For the CDR3, the DNA is TGTGCCAGCAGCTTAGGACTAGGTTTCAAAACGCAGTATTTT.

This chain joins TRBV6-1 and TRBJ2-2; weak D call: TRBD1 (6 bases). Germline V lookup: CDR1 MNHNS, CDR2 SASEGT. CDR3 length: 15 amino acids. V gave up 3 bases and J gave up 3 bases, with 11 bases separating them. The CDR3 here is CASSEGAFDTGELFF. The DNA for the CDR3 is TGTGCCAGCAGTGAGGGGGCTTTTGACACCGGGGAGCTGTTTTTT.

The gene calls are TRBV5-6 and TRBJ2-7; perhaps TRBD1 as D (6 bases). V was cut by 0 bases and J by 2 bases, with 9 bases left in between. Germline V gene sequence: CDR1 SGHDT, CDR2 YYEEEE. The CDR3 consists of 14 residues. As DNA, the CDR3 is TGTGCCAGCAGCTTGGCCGGGACACCCTACGAGCAGTACTTC. Its translation is CASSLAGTPYEQYF. The variable domain in full, with the rest retrieved from reference TRBV5-6 and TRBJ2-7, is DAGVTQSPTHLIKTRGQQVTLRCSPKSGHDTVSWYQQALGQGPQFIFQYYEEEERQRGNFPDRFSGHQFPNYSSELNVNALLLGDSALYLCASSLAGTPYEQYFGPGTRLTVT.

The chain combines TRBV28 with TRBJ1-3, with D possibly being TRBD1 (5 bases). The CDR3 runs 18 residues. Between the trimmed V and J ends, which lost 8 bases and 1 base, there was a span of 24 bases. Germline loops: CDR1 MDHEN, CDR2 SYDVKM. In DNA form, the CDR3 reads TGTGCCAGCCGCAATTGGGGCCAGGGCCCCTTATCTGGAAACACCATATATTTT. Its translation is CASRNWGQGPLSGNTIYF.

The rearrangement uses TRBV5-4 and TRBJ2-2; 8 bases match TRBD1. This CDR3 region has 15 residues. The V segment lost 4 bases and the J segment 4 bases; nucleotides outside the gene matches: 6. Germline V gene data show CDR1 as SGHNT and CDR2 as YYREEE (reference sequence). CDR3 region: CASSIRDRITGELFF. CDR3 in DNA: TGTGCCAGCAGCATCCGGGACAGGATCACCGGGGAGCTGTTTTTT.

The chain couples TRBV30 to TRBJ2-7; 8 bases match TRBD1. In germline, CDR1 is GTSNPN, CDR2 SVGIG (reference sequence). The CDR3 contains 14 residues. The ends lost 2 bases at V and 3 bases at J; junction bases unmatched: 6. This CDR3 reads CAWSSGGLIYEQYF. The CDR3 DNA is TGTGCCTGGAGTTCAGGGGGCCTTATCTACGAGCAGTACTTC.

The chain employs TRBV7-9 and TRBJ2-3; 9 bases map to TRBD1. Looked up from germline, CDR1 is SEHNR and CDR2 is FQNEAQ (reference sequence). Unmatched junction bases numbered 8, after V lost 4 bases and J lost 0 bases. The CDR3 spans 17 residues. The CDR3 nucleotides are TGTGCCAGCAGCTCAAGGCCTGGGACAGGGAGCACAGATACGCAGTATTTT. This gives the protein CASSSRPGTGSTDTQYF.

V is TRBV18 and J is TRBJ1-1; 9 bases match TRBD1. The CDR3 spans 13 residues. V dropped 6 bases and J dropped 4; count of bases not matched to a gene: 3. CDR1 and CDR2 (germline): KGHSH, LQKENI. The CDR3 bases are TGTGCCAGCTCGGGACAGGGAGGCACTGAAGCTTTCTTT. Translating gives CASSGQGGTEAFF.

This chain connects TRBV11-2 to TRBJ2-7; maybe TRBD2 (5 bases). The ends were cut back, 5 bases at V and 7 bases at J, with 18 bases in the middle. CDR3 length: 14 residues. CDR1 and CDR2 from the germline V gene are SGHAT and FQNNGV. The CDR3 sequence: CASSPGRLRWEQYF. As DNA, the CDR3 is TGTGCCAGCAGCCCCGGGCGACTACGGTGGGAGCAGTACTTC. Full variable domain (remainder filled in from reference TRBV11-2 and TRBJ2-7): EAGVAQSPRYKIIEKRQSVAFWCNPISGHATLYWYQQILGQGPKLLIQFQNNGVVDDSQLPKDRFSAERLKGVDSTLKIQPAKLEDSAVYLCASSPGRLRWEQYFGPGTRLTVT.

V and J are TRBV15 and TRBJ2-1; tentatively, D is TRBD2 (6 bases). Trimming cost V 0 bases and J 7 bases, with 16 bases left between them. CDR1 is LNHNV and CDR2 is YYDKDF in the germline V gene (reference sequence). This CDR3 is 16 amino acids long. In DNA, the CDR3 is TGTGCCACCAGCAGAGATAATACGGGAGCGCGGAATGAGCAGTTCTTC. It translates to CATSRDNTGARNEQFF.

This chain joins TRBV10-3 and TRBJ1-3; D might be TRBD1 (6 bases). Germline V lookup: CDR1 ENHRY, CDR2 SYGVKD. The CDR3 is 14 amino acids. Trimming pared 7 bases from V and 0 bases from J, leaving 10 bases between. This CDR3 is CAITKQGSGNTIYF. The CDR3, as DNA: TGTGCCATCACCAAACAGGGCTCTGGAAACACCATATATTTT.

This chain joins TRBV29-1 and TRBJ1-1; D is unresolved. The CDR3 is 11 amino acids. CDR1 and CDR2 from the germline V gene are SQVTM and ANQGSEA. The ends were cut back, 7 bases at V and 6 bases at J, with 12 bases in the middle. The CDR3 sequence: CSAGSGPEAFF. In nucleotides, the CDR3 is TGCAGCGCTGGCAGCGGGCCTGAAGCTTTCTTT.

The rearrangement joins TRBV4-3 to TRBJ2-3, with D tentatively TRBD1 (6 bases). Trimming pared 0 bases from V and 2 bases from J, leaving 24 bases between. In germline, CDR1 is LGHNA, CDR2 YSLEER. CDR3 size: 20 residues. The CDR3 DNA sequence: TGCGCCAGCAGCCAAGAAAGCACACAGGGTCGGGTGGGCTACACAGATACGCAGTATTTT. As protein: CASSQESTQGRVGYTDTQYF.

The chain couples TRBV5-1 to TRBJ2-7; possible D gene TRBD1, 5 bases. This CDR3 comprises 13 residues. Per germline, CDR1 SGHRS and CDR2 YFSETQ. Deletions cut 4 bases from V and 6 bases from J, with 14 bases between. CDR3 in DNA: TGCGCCAGCAGCGAGATACAGGTGGGCGAGCAGTACTTC. Protein sequence: CASSEIQVGEQYF.

The V gene is TRBV19, the J gene TRBJ1-6; D gene uncertain. Germline assignment: CDR1 LNHDA and CDR2 SQIVND (reference sequence). There are 15 residues in the CDR3. The V and J ends lost 1 base and 8 bases respectively, with 12 bases between them. This CDR3 is CASSIVQGRDSPLHF. For the CDR3, the DNA is TGTGCCAGTAGTATAGTGCAAGGGAGAGATTCACCCCTCCACTTT.

Concerning this clone itself: The sample has other DNA sequences that encode this CDR3 too. This sequence joins TRBV18 and TRBJ1-1; tentative D call: TRBD1 (6 bases). Germline lookup yields CDR1 KGHSH and CDR2 LQKENI. Deletions cut 3 bases from V and 7 bases from J, with 6 bases between. The CDR3 is 11 residues long. CDR3 loop: CASSPDSEAFF. The CDR3 nucleotides are TGTGCCAGCTCACCGGACAGTGAAGCTTTCTTT.

The chain employs TRBV10-1 and TRBJ2-7; 8 nucleotides line up with TRBD1. The CDR3 length is 13 residues. V dropped 5 bases and J dropped 3; count of bases not matched to a gene: 3. From germline, CDR1 is WNHNN and CDR2 SYGVQD (reference sequence). CDR3 DNA sequence: TGCGCCAGCAGTCCCAGGGGGCTCTACGAGCAGTACTTC. It specifies CASSPRGLYEQYF.

This clone appeared once. The chain joins TRBV30 to TRBJ2-7; 13 nucleotides line up with TRBD2. The CDR3 spans 14 residues. Germline lookup yields CDR1 GTSNPN and CDR2 SVGIG (reference sequence). The trim removed 4 bases at V and 9 bases at J, leaving 9 bases unmatched. The CDR3 is CAWTETGLAGTQYF. CDR3 nucleotides: TGTGCCTGGACCGAAACGGGACTAGCGGGAACGCAGTACTTC.

The chain carries TRBV6-5 and TRBJ2-7, with TRBD1 matching over 9 bases. This CDR3 region has 14 residues. The V segment lost 6 bases and the J segment 2 bases; nucleotides outside the gene matches: 5. Germline V gene lookup returns CDR1 MNHEY and CDR2 SVGAGI. The CDR3 reads CASSAGTGPYEQYF. In DNA form, the CDR3 reads TGTGCCAGCAGCGCCGGGACAGGGCCCTACGAGCAGTACTTC.

As DNA, the CDR3 is TGTGCCAGCAGCTGGACTGGGGACTCCAGGTCCGAGCAGTACTTC. This sequence encodes CASSWTGDSRSEQYF. This chain links TRBV7-9 with TRBJ2-7; a weak D match, TRBD2 (6 bases). Deletions cut 4 bases from V and 6 bases from J, with 19 bases between. The CDR3 is 15 amino acids. Germline V gene sequence: CDR1 SEHNR, CDR2 FQNEAQ (reference sequence).

The rearrangement joins TRBV7-2 to TRBJ2-7; 11 positions match TRBD2. CDR1 is SGHTA and CDR2 is FQGNSA in the germline V gene. V lost 4 bases to trimming and J lost 4 bases; unmatched junction nucleotides: 6. This CDR3 comprises 15 residues. DNA of the CDR3: TGTGCCAGCAGCTCCCGACTAGCGGGGCGGTACGAGCAGTACTTC. It is translated as CASSSRLAGRYEQYF.

This chain connects TRBV7-8 to TRBJ2-1; 7 nucleotides match TRBD2. The CDR3 runs to 16 residues. CDR1 is SGHVS, CDR2 FQNEAQ, per germline. Losses at the gene ends were 3 bases for V and 12 bases for J; bases not matched to a gene: 17. CDR3 coding DNA: TGTGCCAGCAGCTTGGGGAGGGGAGGGCTTTCTTTTGGGCAGTTCTTC. It is translated as CASSLGRGGLSFGQFF.

This clone has only a few counts. The chain joins TRBV29-1 to TRBJ2-7; D perhaps matches TRBD2 (5 bases). Germline V gene sequence: CDR1 SQVTM, CDR2 ANQGSEA. V was trimmed by 6 bases and J by 2 bases, leaving 14 bases between them. There are 13 residues in the CDR3. The CDR3 coding sequence is TGCAGCGTGGCAGCGGCTGATACCTACGAGCAGTACTTC. It is translated as CSVAAADTYEQYF.